The 11 T cell receptor beta chains given below trace back to one sample, sequenced in a study of tumor-infiltrating lymphocytes in primary liver carcinoma. Germline DNA was also extracted, and blood RNA derived from unsorted whole blood. With around 500 ng total RNA as template and a constant-region primer, TCR beta cDNA was made. Slightly modified ARM-PCR served as the procedure for the TCR beta libraries. These libraries came from three rounds of nested multiplex PCR. PCR rounds one and two used TRBV1-TRBV30 forward primers with a C-beta reverse primer for around 10 cycles each. TCRdb reprocessed the multiplex PCR reads with MiXCR, giving one entry per CDR3 protein. The table records 310,000 or so distinct CDR3 sequences, 58% of them present only once. The sample consisted of peripheral blood. These receptors were collected from a woman in her 30s with primary liver carcinoma and hepatitis B virus infection.

Comments on this clonotype: A much larger clonotype is one base distant, so this may be a read error. This chain uses TRBV29-1 with TRBJ2-1; D might be TRBD2 (5 bases). The CDR3 totals 9 residues. V lost 7 bases and J lost 11, with 9 bases in between. Germline loops: CDR1 SQVTM, CDR2 ANQGSEA. The CDR3 sequence is CSAEVKQFF. The CDR3 bases are TGCAGCGCGGAGGTTAAGCAGTTCTTC.

A remark on this clonotype: At one boundary the junction diverges from the germline segment, which might be a read error. V and J are TRBV6-2 or TRBV6-3 and TRBJ2-6, with D possibly being TRBD2 (6 bases). Germline V gene lookup returns CDR1 MNHEY and CDR2 SVGEGT. CDR3 length: 16 residues. This chain's CDR3 is CASNDRQVGGANILTF. CDR3 DNA sequence: TGTGCCAGCAACGACCGTCAGGTTGGAGGGGCCAACATCCTGACTTTC.

This rearrangement joins TRBV11-2 to TRBJ2-2, with D perhaps given as TRBD1 or TRBD2 (6 bases each). This CDR3 has 15 residues. The germline CDR1 and CDR2 sequences are SGHAT and FQNNGV. The ends were cut back, 6 bases at V and 3 bases at J, with 14 bases in the middle. The CDR3 sequence: CASSEGGMDTGELFF. CDR3 in DNA: TGTGCCAGCAGTGAAGGGGGGATGGACACCGGGGAGCTGTTTTTT. Full variable domain (outside the CDR3, taken from reference TRBV11-2 and TRBJ2-2): EAGVAQSPRYKIIEKRQSVAFWCNPISGHATLYWYQQILGQGPKLLIQFQNNGVVDDSQLPKDRFSAERLKGVDSTLKIQPAKLEDSAVYLCASSEGGMDTGELFFGEGSRLTVL.

The chain combines TRBV4-3 with TRBJ2-2; D uncertain. This CDR3 comprises 15 residues. Trimming stripped 1 base from V and 6 bases from J, with 12 bases between. The germline CDR1 and CDR2 sequences are LGHNA and YSLEER. In DNA form, the CDR3 reads TGCGCCAGCAGCCAAGGGGCTGGGCAGTCCGGGGAGCTGTTTTTT. Its translation is CASSQGAGQSGELFF.

Comment on this clonotype: The junction shows a germline mismatch at one end, possibly a read error. As DNA, the CDR3 is TGTGCCAGCAGTTTAGCGGGGGAAACTGAAGCTCTCTTT. Translating gives CASSLAGETEALF. This chain joins TRBV12-3 or TRBV12-4 and TRBJ1-1; D might be TRBD1 (5 bases). This CDR3 region has 13 residues.

There are many counts of this clonotype. The genes are TRBV11-2 and TRBJ2-7; 8 bases are a match to TRBD2. The junction had 12 bases not matched to a gene; V was cut back by 5 bases and J by 3 bases. The germline V gene encodes CDR1 SGHAT and CDR2 FQNNGV. The CDR3 is 16 residues long. The CDR3 region is CASSPGGARSNYEQYF. Here the CDR3 DNA reads TGTGCCAGCAGCCCGGGGGGGGCCCGATCAAACTACGAGCAGTACTTC.

Points on this clonotype: With a much larger clone just one base away, this may be a read error. V usage is TRBV29-1 and J usage is TRBJ2-3; D gene uncertain. The ends were cut back, 6 bases at V and 5 bases at J, with 12 bases in the middle. Germline V lookup: CDR1 SQVTM, CDR2 ANQGSEA. CDR3 length: 12 residues. CDR3 DNA: TGCAGCGTATACGCTTGGGTAGATACGCAGTATTTT. Translation: CSVYAWVDTQYF.

This clonotype appeared a single time. This clone may be a read error of a much larger clone one base away. This CDR3 fails to terminate in the conserved phenylalanine or tryptophan, so it likely reflects a read error. This chain connects TRBV12-3 or TRBV12-4 to TRBJ2-1; 8 bases fit TRBD2. CDR3 length: 14 residues. The J segment lost 6 bases and the V segment lost 4 bases, leaving 5 bases of the junction unmatched. The CDR3 loop is CASSSSGSPNEQFS. In nucleotides, the CDR3 is TGTGCCAGCAGTTCCAGCGGGAGCCCCAATGAGCAGTTCTCC.

To note about this clonotype: Because the CDR3 is missing its conserved closing phenylalanine or tryptophan, this is likely a read error. The chain carries TRBV6-6 and TRBJ2-1; D call uncertain. The V and J ends lost 2 bases and 12 bases respectively, with 14 bases between them. CDR3 length: 13 residues. Germline loops: CDR1 MNHNY, CDR2 SVGAGI (reference sequence). The CDR3 coding sequence is TGTGCCAGCAGTTACACCTCCTACAGTGTGCAGTTCCTC. It specifies CASSYTSYSVQFL.

As to this clonotype: One end of the junction varies from germline; a read error may be responsible. CDR3 nucleotide sequence: TGTGCCAGCAGCTTTAGCGGGAGGGGCACCTACGAGCGGTACTTC. It is translated as CASSFSGRGTYERYF. V gene TRBV5-6 combines with J gene TRBJ2-7; 11 bases match TRBD2. Germline V lookup: CDR1 SGHDT, CDR2 YYEEEE. This CDR3 region has 15 residues.

As for this clonotype: A much larger clonotype is one base distant, so this may be a read error. Since no conserved phenylalanine or tryptophan closes the CDR3, a read error is the likely cause. The chain employs TRBV6-6 and TRBJ2-2; the D is unclear. Germline V CDR1 and CDR2: MNHNY, SVGAGI (reference sequence). This CDR3 spans 15 amino acids. Trimming left V 2 bases short and J 3 bases short, with 10 bases between. CDR3 in amino acids: CASSYLVGYTGELFL. DNA for the CDR3: TGTGCCAGCAGTTACCTAGTTGGGTACACCGGGGAGCTGTTTCTT.